This T cell receptor (beta chain) was recorded in a study of early T cells in non-severe SARS-CoV-2 infection. Across the study: The input, bulk RNA from unsorted whole blood, was sequenced, and chains were unpaired. Study findings and constraints: Anti-spike CD8 specificities were favored by VDJdb matching, whose results missed private and CD4 specificities.

The CDR3 sequence is 14 residues long. The V gene's germline CDR1 is SQVTM and CDR2 ANQGSEA. Trimming shortened V by 5 bases and J by 6 bases, and 17 bases separated the two germline ends. This clonotype was seen a handful of times. Its antigen is unidentified. Unique molecular identifiers (one per individual cDNA molecule) were attached. MiXCR was run by TCRdb on the 5' RACE reads, yielding one entry per CDR3 protein. In the table there are about 35,000 distinct CDR3 sequences, approximately 5.1% of which are singletons. This TCR was sampled from an adult who was a healthcare worker with PCR-confirmed SARS-CoV-2 infection or an uninfected control (not recorded which). The chain couples TRBV29-1 to TRBJ2-1; weak D call: TRBD2 (6 bases). The starting material was whole blood, obtained at baseline. This chain's CDR3 is CSVPKDGRGNEQFF. CDR3 DNA sequence: TGCAGCGTTCCAAAGGACGGGAGAGGCAATGAGCAGTTCTTC.